The rows below give T cell receptor beta chains drawn from one sample of a study of blood T cell repertoires in COVID-19. Here immunoSEQ multiplex PCR was the method, and the copy in TCRdb shows in-frame clones only, minus some. The table includes roughly 170,000 clones, less than 90% detected once. The sequencing sample was made of peripheral blood. Receptor source: a man between 70 and 80 years old with active or convalescent COVID-19. Both conserved end residues are part of each CDR3. Each record gives: V gene, J gene, D gene, clone size, CDR3 protein, CDR3 DNA. The D gene is left open where the match is weak. Only some rows state a clone size, as once, few, many or a class for expanded clones.

V: TRBV6-1
J: TRBJ2-1
D: NA
size: NA
CDR3: CASSETVSYNEQFF
DNA: TGTGCCAGCAGTGAGACAGTCTCCTACAATGAGCAGTTCTTC

V: TRBV6-6
J: TRBJ1-4
D: TRBD1
size: NA
CDR3: CASSYRGQGWDEKLFF
DNA: TGTGCCAGCAGTTACCGGGGACAGGGGTGGGATGAAAAACTGTTTTTT

V: TRBV6-2/TRBV6-3
J: TRBJ2-1
D: NA
size: NA
CDR3: CASSFPAGIEQFF
DNA: TGTGCCAGCAGTTTCCCCGCCGGTATTGAGCAGTTCTTC

V: TRBV5-1
J: TRBJ2-2
D: NA
size: NA
CDR3: CASERGGTTGELFF
DNA: TGCGCCAGCGAAAGGGGAGGAACCACCGGGGAGCTGTTTTTT

V: TRBV5-4
J: TRBJ1-5
D: TRBD1
size: NA
CDR3: CASSAWDRGTNQPQHF
DNA: TGTGCCAGCAGCGCCTGGGACAGGGGAACAAATCAGCCCCAGCATTTT

V: TRBV6-5
J: TRBJ1-5
D: NA
size: once
CDR3: CASSPSQASNQPQHF
DNA: TGTGCCAGCAGCCCAAGCCAGGCTAGCAATCAGCCCCAGCATTTT

V: TRBV5-8
J: TRBJ1-6
D: TRBD1
size: NA
CDR3: CASRRTGEGSPLHF
DNA: TGTGCCAGCAGGAGGACAGGGGAGGGCTCACCCCTCCACTTT

V: TRBV7-9
J: TRBJ2-7
D: TRBD2
size: NA
CDR3: CASSFGLGWEQYF
DNA: TGTGCCAGCAGCTTTGGACTAGGTTGGGAGCAGTACTTC

V: TRBV9
J: TRBJ1-3
D: TRBD1
size: NA
CDR3: CASSGQGSTSGNTIYF
DNA: TGTGCCAGCAGCGGACAGGGGAGTACCTCTGGAAACACCATATATTTT

V: TRBV29-1
J: TRBJ2-7
D: TRBD1
size: NA
CDR3: CSGGGTGDSTKQYF
DNA: TGCAGCGGCGGCGGGACAGGTGATTCTACGAAGCAGTACTTC

V: TRBV6-1
J: TRBJ2-1
D: TRBD1
size: once
CDR3: CASSEGRGSYNEQFF
DNA: TGTGCCAGCAGTGAGGGCAGGGGGTCCTACAATGAGCAGTTCTTC

V: TRBV6-5
J: TRBJ1-2
D: NA
size: NA
CDR3: CASSYSTQGIPYGYTF
DNA: TGTGCCAGCAGTTACTCGACTCAGGGTATTCCTTATGGCTACACCTTC

V: TRBV5-1
J: TRBJ2-2
D: TRBD1
size: NA
CDR3: CASIRDRANTGELFF
DNA: TGCGCCAGCATACGGGACAGAGCGAACACCGGGGAGCTGTTTTTT

V: TRBV29-1
J: TRBJ2-7
D: NA
size: NA
CDR3: CSTDAGQGEQYF
DNA: TGCAGCACCGACGCAGGGCAGGGCGAGCAGTACTTC

V: TRBV10-2
J: TRBJ1-3
D: TRBD1
size: once
CDR3: CASRVGQEHSGNTIYF
DNA: TGCGCCAGTCGAGTGGGACAGGAGCACTCTGGAAACACCATATATTTT

V: TRBV19
J: TRBJ1-1
D: TRBD1
size: NA
CDR3: CASTFKGGQGMNTEAFF
DNA: TGTGCCAGTACCTTCAAGGGGGGACAGGGAATGAACACTGAAGCTTTCTTT

V: TRBV5-1
J: TRBJ1-5
D: NA
size: once
CDR3: CASSLGGGKDQPQHF
DNA: TGCGCCAGCAGCCTGGGGGGCGGGAAAGATCAGCCCCAGCATTTT

V: TRBV5-1
J: TRBJ2-4
D: TRBD2
size: NA
CDR3: CASSLAAGVTLAKNIQYF
DNA: TGCGCCAGCAGCTTGGCAGCGGGGGTGACCCTAGCCAAAAACATTCAGTACTTC

V: TRBV3-1/TRBV3-2
J: TRBJ1-2
D: TRBD1
size: NA
CDR3: CASSQAGGEGGYTF
DNA: TGTGCCAGCAGCCAAGCAGGGGGTGAGGGTGGCTACACCTTC

V: TRBV5-5
J: TRBJ1-5
D: TRBD1
size: few
CDR3: CASSRGQGIQPQHF
DNA: TGTGCCAGCAGCCGGGGACAGGGGATTCAGCCCCAGCATTTT

V: TRBV19
J: TRBJ2-3
D: NA
size: NA
CDR3: CASSASQGPTDTQYF
DNA: TGTGCCAGTAGTGCCTCCCAGGGGCCCACAGATACGCAGTATTTT

V: TRBV24-1
J: TRBJ2-3
D: TRBD2
size: once
CDR3: CATRASGLATDTQYF
DNA: TGTGCCACCAGGGCTTCCGGACTAGCTACAGATACGCAGTATTTT

V: TRBV19
J: TRBJ1-4
D: NA
size: NA
CDR3: CASSIQSGVAGEKLFF
DNA: TGTGCCAGTAGTATTCAATCAGGGGTCGCTGGAGAAAAACTGTTTTTT

V: TRBV28
J: TRBJ1-3
D: NA
size: NA
CDR3: CASRPGQLSGNTIYF
DNA: TGTGCCAGCAGGCCCGGACAGCTCTCTGGAAACACCATATATTTT

V: TRBV18
J: TRBJ1-1
D: NA
size: NA
CDR3: CASSPRYGVNTEAFF
DNA: TGTGCCAGCTCACCACGGTACGGGGTCAACACTGAAGCTTTCTTT

V: TRBV4-3
J: TRBJ2-3
D: NA
size: NA
CDR3: CASSQDPPLARTDTQYF
DNA: TGCGCCAGCAGCCAAGATCCCCCCCTAGCCCGCACAGATACGCAGTATTTT

V: TRBV6-5
J: TRBJ2-7
D: TRBD1
size: NA
CDR3: CASRLQGVLLNEQYF
DNA: TGTGCCAGCAGGCTACAGGGGGTCCTGCTCAACGAGCAGTACTTC

V: TRBV15
J: TRBJ2-3
D: NA
size: few
CDR3: CATSAPAESTDTQYF
DNA: TGTGCCACCAGCGCGCCAGCGGAGAGCACAGATACGCAGTATTTT

V: TRBV18
J: TRBJ1-6
D: TRBD1
size: NA
CDR3: CASSPTTGVGSPLHF
DNA: TGTGCCAGCTCACCAACGACAGGGGTGGGTTCACCCCTCCACTTT

V: TRBV24-1
J: TRBJ2-2
D: NA
size: NA
CDR3: CATSVGAGDTGELFF
DNA: TGTGCCACCAGTGTTGGGGCTGGAGACACCGGGGAGCTGTTTTTT

V: TRBV29-1
J: TRBJ2-3
D: TRBD2
size: NA
CDR3: CSVATGGVGTDTQYF
DNA: TGCAGCGTTGCAACGGGAGGGGTTGGGACAGATACGCAGTATTTT

V: TRBV10-3
J: TRBJ2-7
D: NA
size: NA
CDR3: CAISESTPSEQYF
DNA: TGTGCCATCAGTGAGTCCACGCCTAGCGAGCAGTACTTC

V: TRBV19
J: TRBJ1-1
D: NA
size: NA
CDR3: CASSMWGLTEAFF
DNA: TGTGCCAGTAGTATGTGGGGGCTCACTGAAGCTTTCTTT

V: TRBV7-9
J: TRBJ2-1
D: TRBD2
size: NA
CDR3: CASSLAAGGIEQFF
DNA: TGTGCCAGCAGCTTAGCGGCGGGAGGGATTGAGCAGTTCTTC

V: TRBV12-3/TRBV12-4
J: TRBJ1-5
D: NA
size: NA
CDR3: CASSPDNQPQHF
DNA: TGTGCCAGCAGCCCAGACAATCAGCCCCAGCATTTT

V: TRBV6-5
J: TRBJ2-2
D: NA
size: NA
CDR3: CASRPGLLNTGELFF
DNA: TGTGCCAGCAGGCCGGGACTCCTGAACACCGGGGAGCTGTTTTTT

V: TRBV18
J: TRBJ1-1
D: TRBD1
size: NA
CDR3: CASSSRTGENTEAFF
DNA: TGTGCCAGCTCATCCCGGACAGGGGAGAACACTGAAGCTTTCTTT

V: TRBV5-1
J: TRBJ2-1
D: NA
size: NA
CDR3: CASSLVPTAYNEQFF
DNA: TGCGCCAGCAGCTTGGTCCCTACAGCCTACAATGAGCAGTTCTTC

V: TRBV2
J: TRBJ1-5
D: NA
size: many
CDR3: CASKDNRNQPQHF
DNA: TGTGCCAGCAAGGACAATCGCAATCAGCCCCAGCATTTT

V: TRBV4-3
J: TRBJ1-1
D: NA
size: NA
CDR3: CASSQGGDKGYTEAFF
DNA: TGCGCCAGCAGCCAAGGGGGGGATAAAGGGTACACTGAAGCTTTCTTT

V: TRBV6-5
J: TRBJ1-2
D: NA
size: NA
CDR3: CASRLRRGGHYGYTF
DNA: TGTGCCAGCAGATTACGACGGGGTGGTCACTATGGCTACACCTTC

V: TRBV4-3
J: TRBJ1-5
D: NA
size: NA
CDR3: CASSQGVGQSYQPQHF
DNA: TGCGCCAGCAGCCAAGGAGTGGGACAAAGTTATCAGCCCCAGCATTTT

V: TRBV19
J: TRBJ1-1
D: NA
size: NA
CDR3: CASSTSDRGTEAFF
DNA: TGTGCCAGTAGTACTTCCGACCGGGGCACTGAAGCTTTCTTT

V: TRBV20-1
J: TRBJ1-6
D: NA
size: NA
CDR3: CSAGDSGNSPLHF
DNA: TGCAGTGCTGGTGACTCGGGAAATTCACCCCTCCACTTT

V: TRBV19
J: TRBJ1-2
D: NA
size: NA
CDR3: CASSPGDTYYGYTF
DNA: TGTGCCAGTAGTCCAGGGGACACCTACTATGGCTACACCTTC

V: TRBV6-1
J: TRBJ1-4
D: NA
size: NA
CDR3: CASSDVGALGKLFF
DNA: TGTGCCAGCAGTGACGTGGGGGCTTTGGGAAAACTGTTTTTT

V: TRBV5-5
J: TRBJ1-6
D: TRBD1
size: NA
CDR3: CASSSGQAYSPLHF
DNA: TGTGCCAGCAGCTCAGGACAGGCTTATTCACCCCTCCACTTT

V: TRBV3-1/TRBV3-2
J: TRBJ1-1
D: NA
size: NA
CDR3: CASSILSQGFTEAFF
DNA: TGTGCCAGCAGCATACTCAGTCAGGGCTTCACTGAAGCTTTCTTT

V: TRBV6-5
J: TRBJ1-2
D: NA
size: few
CDR3: CASRGRDGYTF
DNA: TGTGCCAGCAGGGGGAGGGATGGCTACACCTTC

V: TRBV2
J: TRBJ2-2
D: NA
size: NA
CDR3: CATTPRITGELFF
DNA: TGTGCCACAACTCCGCGGATCACCGGGGAGCTGTTTTTT

V: TRBV19
J: TRBJ1-5
D: NA
size: once
CDR3: CASSPGRGNQPQHF
DNA: TGTGCCAGTAGTCCGGGCAGGGGCAATCAGCCCCAGCATTTT

V: TRBV30
J: TRBJ1-2
D: NA
size: NA
CDR3: CAWSVHGSDGYTF
DNA: TGTGCCTGGAGTGTACATGGAAGCGATGGCTACACCTTC

V: TRBV15
J: TRBJ1-2
D: NA
size: NA
CDR3: CATSRSRGHPGSGYTF
DNA: TGTGCCACCAGCAGATCCCGTGGACATCCTGGAAGTGGCTACACCTTC

V: TRBV25-1
J: TRBJ2-2
D: NA
size: NA
CDR3: CASREGSTGELFF
DNA: TGTGCCAGCAGGGAGGGGTCGACCGGGGAGCTGTTTTTT

V: TRBV19
J: TRBJ1-4
D: NA
size: few
CDR3: CASSMRPGATNEKLFF
DNA: TGTGCCAGTAGTATGAGACCAGGCGCAACTAATGAAAAACTGTTTTTT